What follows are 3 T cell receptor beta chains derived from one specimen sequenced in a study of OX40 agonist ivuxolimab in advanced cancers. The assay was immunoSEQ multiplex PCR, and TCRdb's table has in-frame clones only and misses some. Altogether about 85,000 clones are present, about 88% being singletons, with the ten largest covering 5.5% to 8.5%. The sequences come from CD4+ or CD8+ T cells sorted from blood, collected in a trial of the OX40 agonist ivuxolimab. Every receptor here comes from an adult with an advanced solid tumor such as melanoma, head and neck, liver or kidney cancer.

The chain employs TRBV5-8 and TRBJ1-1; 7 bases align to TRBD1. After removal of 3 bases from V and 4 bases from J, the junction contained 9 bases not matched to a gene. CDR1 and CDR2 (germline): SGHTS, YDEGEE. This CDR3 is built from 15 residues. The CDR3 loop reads CASSSGQVSVTEAFF. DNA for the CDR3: TGTGCCAGCAGCTCTGGACAGGTCTCTGTCACTGAAGCTTTCTTT.

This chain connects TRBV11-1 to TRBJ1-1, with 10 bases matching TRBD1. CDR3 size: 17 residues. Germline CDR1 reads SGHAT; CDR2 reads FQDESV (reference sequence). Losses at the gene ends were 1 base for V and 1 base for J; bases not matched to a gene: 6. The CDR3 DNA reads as TGTGCCAGCAGCTTAGTCGGGACAGGGGCCCCGAACACTGAAGCTTTCTTT. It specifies CASSLVGTGAPNTEAFF.

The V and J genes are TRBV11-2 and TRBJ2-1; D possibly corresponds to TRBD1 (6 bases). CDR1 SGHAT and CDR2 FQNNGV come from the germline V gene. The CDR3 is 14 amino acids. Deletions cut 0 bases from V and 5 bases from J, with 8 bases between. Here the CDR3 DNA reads TGTGCCAGCAGCTTAGAGGCAGGGGACAATGAGCAGTTCTTC. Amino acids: CASSLEAGDNEQFF.